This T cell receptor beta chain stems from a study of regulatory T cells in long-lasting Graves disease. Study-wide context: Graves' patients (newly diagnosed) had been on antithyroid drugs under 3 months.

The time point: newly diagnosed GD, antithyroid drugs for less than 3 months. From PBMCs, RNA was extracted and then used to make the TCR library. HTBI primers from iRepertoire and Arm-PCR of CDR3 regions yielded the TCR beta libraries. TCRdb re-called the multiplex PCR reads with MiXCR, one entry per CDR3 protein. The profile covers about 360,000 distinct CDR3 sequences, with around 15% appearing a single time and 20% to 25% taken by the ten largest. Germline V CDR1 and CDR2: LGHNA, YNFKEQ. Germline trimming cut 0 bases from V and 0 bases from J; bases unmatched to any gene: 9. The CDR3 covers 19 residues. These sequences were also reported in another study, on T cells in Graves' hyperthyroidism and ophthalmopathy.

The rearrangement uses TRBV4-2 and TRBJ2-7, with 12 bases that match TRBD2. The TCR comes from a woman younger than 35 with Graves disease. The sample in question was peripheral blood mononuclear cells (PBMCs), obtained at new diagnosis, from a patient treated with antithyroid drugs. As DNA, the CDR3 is TGTGCCAGCAGCCAAGATTGGCTAGCGGGAGGGCACAGCTCCTACGAGCAGTACTTC. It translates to CASSQDWLAGGHSSYEQYF.